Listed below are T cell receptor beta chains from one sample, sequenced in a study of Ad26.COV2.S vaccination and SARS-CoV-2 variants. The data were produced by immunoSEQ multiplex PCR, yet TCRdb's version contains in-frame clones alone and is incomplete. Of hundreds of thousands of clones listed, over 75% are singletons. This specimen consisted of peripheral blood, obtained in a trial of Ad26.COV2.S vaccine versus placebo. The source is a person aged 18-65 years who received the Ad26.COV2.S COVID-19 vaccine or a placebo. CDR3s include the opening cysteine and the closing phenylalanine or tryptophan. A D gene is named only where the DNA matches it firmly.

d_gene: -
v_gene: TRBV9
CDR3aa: CASSSIGGSYGYTF

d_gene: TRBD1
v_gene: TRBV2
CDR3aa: CASSQGGAVDYGYTF

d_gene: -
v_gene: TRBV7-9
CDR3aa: CASSLRQNTEAFF

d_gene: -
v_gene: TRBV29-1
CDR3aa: CSVDEGSGTEAFF

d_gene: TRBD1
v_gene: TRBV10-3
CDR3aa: CAISGGQGQTYNEQFF

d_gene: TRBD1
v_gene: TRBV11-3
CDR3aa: CASSSGTGGGDTQYF

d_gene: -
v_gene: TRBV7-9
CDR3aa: CASEEVGSNYGYTF

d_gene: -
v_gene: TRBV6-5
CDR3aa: CASARTAMNTEAFF

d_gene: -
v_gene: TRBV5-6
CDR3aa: CASSLAGVLGETQYF

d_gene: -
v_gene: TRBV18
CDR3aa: CASSPPEMGQYF

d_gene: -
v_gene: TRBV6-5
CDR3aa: CASSTPGAHGYTF

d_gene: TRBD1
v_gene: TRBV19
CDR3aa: CASSLARGRTYNSPLHF

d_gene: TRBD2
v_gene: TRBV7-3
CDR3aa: CASSLNPGLAGEQGDTQYF

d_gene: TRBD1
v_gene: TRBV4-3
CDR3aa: CASSQADRDTGELFF